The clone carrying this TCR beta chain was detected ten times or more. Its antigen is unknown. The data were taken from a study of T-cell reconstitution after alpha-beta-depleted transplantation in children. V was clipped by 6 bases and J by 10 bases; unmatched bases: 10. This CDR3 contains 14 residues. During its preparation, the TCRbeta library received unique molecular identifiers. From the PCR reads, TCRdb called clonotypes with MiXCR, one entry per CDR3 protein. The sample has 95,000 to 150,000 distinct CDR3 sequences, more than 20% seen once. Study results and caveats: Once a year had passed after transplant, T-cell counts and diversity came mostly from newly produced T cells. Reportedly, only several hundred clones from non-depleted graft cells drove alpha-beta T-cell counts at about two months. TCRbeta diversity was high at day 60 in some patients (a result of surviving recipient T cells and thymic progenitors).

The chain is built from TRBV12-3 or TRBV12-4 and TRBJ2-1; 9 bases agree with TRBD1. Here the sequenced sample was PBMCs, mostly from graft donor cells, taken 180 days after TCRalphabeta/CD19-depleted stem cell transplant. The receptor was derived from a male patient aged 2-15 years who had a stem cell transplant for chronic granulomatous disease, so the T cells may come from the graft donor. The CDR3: CASRSRTGEGEQFF. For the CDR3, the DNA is TGTGCCAGCAGATCTCGGACAGGGGAGGGGGAGCAGTTCTTC.